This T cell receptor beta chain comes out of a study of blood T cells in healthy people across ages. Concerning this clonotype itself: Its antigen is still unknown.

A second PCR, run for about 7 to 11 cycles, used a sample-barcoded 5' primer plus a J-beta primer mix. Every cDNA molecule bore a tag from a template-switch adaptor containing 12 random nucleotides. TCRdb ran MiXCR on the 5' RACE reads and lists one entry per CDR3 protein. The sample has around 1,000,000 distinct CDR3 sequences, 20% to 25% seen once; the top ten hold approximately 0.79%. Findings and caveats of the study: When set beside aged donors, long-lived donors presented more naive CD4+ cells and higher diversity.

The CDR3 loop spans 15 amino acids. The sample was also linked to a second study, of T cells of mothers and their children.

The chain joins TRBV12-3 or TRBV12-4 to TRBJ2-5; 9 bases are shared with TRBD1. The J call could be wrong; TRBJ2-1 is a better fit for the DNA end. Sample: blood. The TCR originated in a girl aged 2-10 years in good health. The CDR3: CASRAGTGYTNEQFF. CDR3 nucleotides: TGTGCCAGCAGAGCCGGGACAGGGTATACGAATGAGCAGTTCTTC.